This paragraph covers one TCR beta chain sequence. It lacks a known antigen. No much larger clone exists at a distance of one base, and base qualities are not known. The collaborating institutions used their own protocols to collect whole blood in K2EDTA tubes. Collaborator samples were shipped for TCRbeta analysis as frozen whole blood, isolated PBMCs, or DNA extracted from either sample type. The germline V gene supplies CDR1 SGHTA and CDR2 FQGNSA. The CDR3 has 15 amino acids, counting the end cysteine and phenylalanine. The entry retains the CDR3 DNA only, 45 bases that are in frame from base 1. Trimming takes 2 bases off V and 7 bases off J; junction bases not matched to a gene: 8. This entry comes from a study of blood T cell repertoires in COVID-19 (dated by TCRdb to 2018 to 2021). At the level of the whole study: Samples from collaborators originated in the United States, Italy and Spain and spanned both the acute and convalescent phases of COVID-19. Samples came from the ongoing ImmuneRACE study (first 160 participants) plus 1,254 subjects from 6 global collaborators. The repertoires were made available in a free public database intended to serve as a resource for research on the immune response to SARS-CoV-2. The prospective study material was composed of cDNA or gDNA derived from T cells, B-cell-depleted T cells, or PBMCs. Nearly every sample came with metadata listing a de-identified subject ID, COVID-19 status, age in years and sex. Where HLA class I and class II types were available, the types were taken from metadata supplied by the sample provider, not from assay-based typing. Deeply sampled blood TCRbeta repertoires from subjects exposed to, actively infected with, or recovered from COVID-19 were included in the dataset. The paper as a whole reports these results and caveats: The amount of clinical and demographic metadata varied by source and participant and was provided uncurated.

TCRbeta CDR3 regions were amplified from genomic DNA using the immunoSEQ Assay, a bias-controlled multiplex PCR. The original methods were these. Nucleated cell counts per sample were estimated from amplification of reference gene primers within the assay. To quantify the absolute abundance of each unique TCRbeta CDR3 rearrangement, sequence reads were collapsed and filtered. Productive Simpson clonality was computed per sample as the square root of Simpson's diversity index over productive rearrangements. What TCRdb holds here is the immuneACCESS table cut down to in-frame rearrangements. Part of the clones is not present; checked against another copy, under half of the missing clones reflect an unresolved V gene, and the others are unexplained. For V, J and clone size, that table is used; D and trimming come from the DNA. The sample yields approximately 150,000 clones; 82% were counted once. Approximately 9.1% of the sample rests with the top ten.

Sequenced material: peripheral blood. In this chain, TRBV7-2 is recombined with TRBJ2-1; TRBD2 aligns with 7 central bases. This TCR derives from a woman aged 70-85 years with acute or convalescent COVID-19. The nucleotide sequence is TGTGCCAGCAGCTTATCTAGCGGCTTATTTAATGAGCAGTTCTTC. Its protein product is CASSLSSGLFNEQFF.